The 8 T cell receptor beta chains below all came from one sample that was sequenced in a study of PD-1 blockade in classical Hodgkin lymphoma. Time point defined: cycle 4 day 1 (C4D1), after more than five weeks of nivolumab. With no exception, relapse followed autologous stem cell transplantation in all patients, and brentuximab vedotin exposure varied. Produced via immunoSEQ multiplex PCR; TCRdb's table is partial and in-frame only. The table includes about 24,000 clones, about 70% detected once. This material consisted of peripheral blood mononuclear cells (PBMCs), taken before the fourth cycle of nivolumab. Receptors were obtained from a human donor with classical Hodgkin lymphoma.

The CDR3 DNA is TGTGCCAGCAGCTTAACCCTACAGGGGGGATATGGCTACACCTTC. As protein: CASSLTLQGGYGYTF. The chain recombines TRBV11-2 with TRBJ1-2, with TRBD1 identical over 8 bases. V trimming: 2 bases; J trimming: 5 bases; junction bases outside the gene matches: 7. CDR3 length: 15 amino acids. CDR1 SGHAT and CDR2 FQNNGV come from the germline V gene.

This chain uses TRBV11-2 with TRBJ1-5; 7 positions agree with TRBD1. Germline V gives CDR1 SGHAT, CDR2 FQNNGV. The V segment lost 3 bases and the J segment 3 bases; nucleotides outside the gene matches: 5. This CDR3 has 15 residues. CDR3 in amino acids: CASSLTGMDNQPQHF. In DNA form, the CDR3 reads TGTGCCAGCAGCTTGACAGGGATGGACAATCAGCCCCAGCATTTT. Full variable domain (outside the CDR3, taken from reference TRBV11-2 and TRBJ1-5): EAGVAQSPRYKIIEKRQSVAFWCNPISGHATLYWYQQILGQGPKLLIQFQNNGVVDDSQLPKDRFSAERLKGVDSTLKIQPAKLEDSAVYLCASSLTGMDNQPQHFGDGTRLSIL.

The chain combines TRBV19 with TRBJ2-2; D is perhaps TRBD1 (6 bases). The germline CDR1 and CDR2 sequences are LNHDA and SQIVND (reference sequence). V lost 6 bases and J lost 3, with 14 bases in between. The CDR3 is 15 amino acids. The CDR3 region is CASSSTGFHTGELFF. In DNA, the CDR3 is TGTGCCAGTAGCTCAACAGGGTTTCACACCGGGGAGCTGTTTTTT.

The V gene is TRBV29-1, the J gene TRBJ2-5; TRBD2 matches 13 bases. Germline V gene sequence: CDR1 SQVTM, CDR2 ANQGSEA. The CDR3 is 14 amino acids. As DNA, the CDR3 is TGCAGTGTGTCCGGGACTAGCGGGAAAGAGACCCAGTACTTC. As protein: CSVSGTSGKETQYF. Combining the CDR3 with reference TRBV29-1 and TRBJ2-5 gives the whole variable domain SAVISQKPSRDICQRGTSLTIQCQVDSQVTMMFWYRQQPGQSLTLIATANQGSEATYESGFVIDKFPISRPNLTFSTLTVSNMSPEDSSIYLCSVSGTSGKETQYFGPGTRLLVL.

The chain employs TRBV7-8 and TRBJ2-3; 8 bases fit TRBD1. Looked up from germline, CDR1 is SGHVS and CDR2 is FQNEAQ. The CDR3 has 15 residues. After removal of 4 bases from V and 2 bases from J, the junction contained 5 bases not matched to a gene. CDR3 bases: TGTGCCAGCAGCTCTCGACAGGGGATCACAGATACGCAGTATTTT. Its protein product is CASSSRQGITDTQYF.

This clone was observed a single time. This sequence joins TRBV7-9 and TRBJ1-6; TRBD1 might be the D (5 bases). CDR3 length equals 12 residues. Trimming removed 8 bases from V and 8 bases from J, with 10 bases in between. Germline CDR1 and CDR2: SEHNR and FQNEAQ (reference sequence). CDR3 residues: CASLRGDSPLHF. The CDR3 bases are TGTGCCAGCCTCCGAGGGGATTCACCCCTCCACTTT.

CDR3 nucleotides: TGTGCCAGCAGCTTTTTAGTTCGGACAACGCTGAACACTGAAGCTTTCTTT. It yields the protein CASSFLVRTTLNTEAFF. The chain combines TRBV5-7 with TRBJ1-1; a weak D match, TRBD1 (5 bases). TRBV5-7 belongs to the ORF category, with a function that is uncertain. Trimming shortened V by 2 bases and J by 0 bases, and 17 bases separated the two germline ends. This CDR3 comprises 17 residues.

The chain joins TRBV5-1 to TRBJ1-2; 9 nucleotides match TRBD1. V shed 0 bases and J 4 bases; nucleotides not matched to a gene: 4. CDR1 is SGHRS and CDR2 is YFSETQ in the germline V gene. The CDR3 is made up of 15 amino acids. The CDR3 spells CASSLGWDRAYGYTF. CDR3 in DNA: TGCGCCAGCAGCTTGGGTTGGGACAGGGCCTATGGCTACACCTTC.